Below are 16 T cell receptor beta chains sequenced from a single sample in a study of OX40 agonist ivuxolimab in advanced cancers. Clones were sequenced by immunoSEQ multiplex PCR, and TCRdb holds only the in-frame ones, with some missing. The sample records some 17,000 clones, approximately 83% being singletons. The specimen comprised CD4+ or CD8+ T cells sorted from blood, sampled in a trial of the OX40 agonist ivuxolimab. The origin of the receptors is an adult with an advanced solid tumor such as melanoma, head and neck, liver or kidney cancer.

The J gene is TRBJ1-4, the V gene TRBV4-3; maybe TRBD1 (5 bases). With 1 base removed from V and 5 bases from J, the gap between germline ends came to 11 bases. CDR1 LGHNA and CDR2 YSLEER come from the germline V gene. This CDR3 is 15 amino acids long. The DNA for the CDR3 is TGCGCCAGCAGCCAAGTTCGGGCAGGGAATGAAAAACTGTTTTTT. Encoded protein: CASSQVRAGNEKLFF.

The V and J genes are TRBV7-8 and TRBJ2-5; 7 positions match TRBD1. Germline V gene sequence: CDR1 SGHVS, CDR2 FQNEAQ. The CDR3 is made up of 14 amino acids. J was trimmed by 3 bases and V by 4 bases; bases with no gene match: 5. This CDR3 reads CASSSYGTEETQYF. CDR3 coding DNA: TGTGCCAGCAGCTCTTACGGGACAGAAGAGACCCAGTACTTC.

The rearrangement links TRBV29-1 to TRBJ1-1; D remains ambiguous. In germline, CDR1 is SQVTM, CDR2 ANQGSEA. The CDR3 has 11 amino acids. Trimming cost V 4 bases and J 6 bases, with 9 bases left between them. Here the CDR3 reads CSVVGWSEAFF. CDR3 nucleotide sequence: TGCAGCGTTGTCGGGTGGTCTGAAGCTTTCTTT.

This clone was counted once. Other DNA sequences from this sample encode an identical CDR3 as well. V gene TRBV11-1 combines with J gene TRBJ1-6, with 8 bases aligning to TRBD1. With 5 bases clipped from V and 7 bases from J, the junction kept 4 bases outside the gene matches. This CDR3 region has 14 residues. Germline values: CDR1 SGHAT, CDR2 FQDESV (reference sequence). The CDR3 here is CASSRTGNNSPLHF. CDR3 DNA: TGTGCCAGCAGCAGGACAGGGAACAATTCACCCCTCCACTTT.

The CDR3 here is CASSFSEKLFF. In DNA, the CDR3 is TGTGCCAGCAGCTTCAGTGAAAAACTGTTTTTT. The chain couples TRBV7-8 to TRBJ1-4; D remains ambiguous. V dropped 3 bases and J dropped 7 bases, with 3 bases sitting between them. The germline V gene has CDR1 SGHVS and CDR2 FQNEAQ. This CDR3 has 11 amino acids.

V is TRBV4-3 and J is TRBJ2-1; D not resolved. Per the germline V gene, CDR1 is LGHNA and CDR2 is YSLEER. The CDR3 is 15 amino acids. The V end lost 4 bases, the J end lost 2 bases, and 12 bases lay between the germline ends. The CDR3 DNA reads TGCGCCAGCAGCCGTCCCCCAGTGACCTACAATGAGCAGTTCTTC. The encoded protein is CASSRPPVTYNEQFF.

V is TRBV28 and J is TRBJ2-3; D is unresolved. The CDR3 sequence is 14 residues long. V shed 8 bases and J shed 3 bases, with 15 bases lying between them. Germline loops: CDR1 MDHEN, CDR2 SYDVKM. Written as DNA, the CDR3 is TGTGCCAGCCGAGGTCGCCTAGGGACAGATACGCAGTATTTT. Its translation is CASRGRLGTDTQYF.

In this sample, this clone turned up once. The V call is TRBV9, the J call TRBJ2-7; D gene unclear. Trimming removed 4 bases from V and 1 base from J, with 9 bases in between. CDR3 length: 13 residues. The germline gives CDR1 SGDLS, CDR2 YYNGEE. The CDR3 loop reads CASSPPRSYEQYF. CDR3 in DNA: TGTGCCAGCAGCCCACCACGGTCCTACGAGCAGTACTTC.

V is TRBV5-6 and J is TRBJ2-2; D is unresolved. The length of the CDR3 is 13 residues. CDR1 SGHDT and CDR2 YYEEEE come from the germline V gene. The ends were cut back, 1 base at V and 5 bases at J, with 6 bases in the middle. CDR3 sequence (DNA): TGTGCCAGCAGCTTGTTAGAGACCGGGGAGCTGTTTTTT. This codes for CASSLLETGELFF.

This clone ranks as medium-sized. The chain joins TRBV7-9 to TRBJ2-7; unclear D gene. The CDR3 sequence is 15 residues long. The germline CDR1 and CDR2 sequences are SEHNR and FQNEAQ (reference sequence). Trimming took off 2 bases at V and 1 base at J, with 12 bases between the two ends. This chain's CDR3 is CASSLTGLSSYEQYF. CDR3 DNA sequence: TGTGCCAGCAGCTTAACTGGTCTTTCATCCTACGAGCAGTACTTC.

This clone was observed a handful of times. V usage is TRBV11-2 and J usage is TRBJ2-7; the D is unclear. Trimming cost V 4 bases and J 2 bases, with 9 bases left between them. The CDR3 sequence is 13 residues long. CDR1 SGHAT and CDR2 FQNNGV come from the germline V gene. CDR3 DNA sequence: TGTGCCAGCAGCTCGGACCCGACCTACGAGCAGTACTTC. This translates into CASSSDPTYEQYF.

The chain employs TRBV11-2 and TRBJ2-3, with 8 bases fitting TRBD2. V shed 6 bases and J 6 bases; nucleotides not matched to a gene: 8. Germline V CDR1 and CDR2: SGHAT, FQNNGV. CDR3 length: 14 amino acids. For the CDR3, the DNA is TGTGCCAGCAGTTCAGCGGGAGCTCCCGATACGCAGTATTTT. It yields the protein CASSSAGAPDTQYF.

The chain has TRBV30 and TRBJ2-7; TRBD2 aligns across 9 bases. CDR1 GTSNPN and CDR2 SVGIG come from the germline V gene (reference sequence). J gave up 2 bases and V 4 bases, and 9 bases lay outside the gene matches. CDR3 length: 15 amino acids. CDR3 coding DNA: TGTGCCTGGACTAAGGCCCTAGCGGGGCCCTACGAGCAGTACTTC. It encodes CAWTKALAGPYEQYF.

The chain couples TRBV4-3 to TRBJ1-2; D is perhaps TRBD1 (5 bases). Trimming shortened V by 0 bases and J by 2 bases, and 13 bases separated the two germline ends. The CDR3 runs 16 residues. In germline, CDR1 is LGHNA, CDR2 YSLEER. The CDR3 region has the DNA TGCGCCAGCAGCCAAGAGTTGGCAGGGTTAAACTATGGCTACACCTTC. Residues: CASSQELAGLNYGYTF.

The chain carries TRBV11-2 and TRBJ2-5, with 7 bases identical to TRBD1. This CDR3 is built from 15 residues. The junction had 8 bases not matched to a gene; V was cut back by 4 bases and J by 3 bases. CDR1 is SGHAT and CDR2 is FQNNGV in the germline V gene. CDR3 bases: TGTGCCAGCAGCTCTCCCGCCGGGACAGAAGAGACCCAGTACTTC. Translated: CASSSPAGTEETQYF.

The chain recombines TRBV9 with TRBJ2-1; D tentatively reads TRBD1 or TRBD2 (6 bases each). V lost 0 bases and J 9 bases, leaving 19 bases between the germline ends. The germline CDR1 and CDR2 sequences are SGDLS and YYNGEE. The CDR3 loop spans 16 amino acids. The CDR3 DNA reads as TGTGCCAGCAGCGTAGACGCAGAACAGTGGGGGGCTGAGCAGTTCTTC. It specifies CASSVDAEQWGAEQFF.